Detailed here is one T cell receptor beta chain. No antigen is known for it. This sample was included in a study of cytomegalovirus exposure and HLA in healthy donors. 60 Vbeta and 13 Jbeta primers were used in PCR. Sequenced by immunoSEQ multiplex PCR; TCRdb stores in-frame clones only, minus some. This table has around 45,000 clones, 72% appearing once. Study observations and caveats: Upon later analysis, HLA-associated TCR beta chains proved more clonally expanded than other, equally common chains. Indistinguishability led to the exclusion of some V segments, TRBV6-2 and TRBV6-3 included. The authors judged a highly shared variant cluster likely a sequencing artifact. Presence/absence analyses treated sequencing depth as roughly uniform across donors.

Germline V CDR1 and CDR2: LNHDA, SQIVND (reference sequence). The germline V and J ends were trimmed by 6 bases and 0 bases, with 5 bases remaining between them. The CDR3 is made up of 13 amino acids. The sequencing input was PBMCs. The TCR comes from a man aged 30 to 39 in good health and CMV-seronegative. This rearrangement joins TRBV19 to TRBJ1-4; D unclear. The CDR3 DNA reads as TGTGCCAGTAGGTCTGCAACTAATGAAAAACTGTTTTTT. Translation gives CASRSATNEKLFF.